Presented here are 23 T cell receptor beta chains from one specimen sequenced in a study of T cells after yellow fever vaccination. TCRdb called the 5' RACE reads again in MiXCR, with one record for every CDR3 protein. The data show 300,000 to 400,000 distinct CDR3 sequences, with approximately 6% seen just once and 14% to 15% held by the top ten. The source material was PBMCs, sampled 5 days after the yellow fever booster vaccination. The receptor source for this set is a man aged 25-45 years who received the YFV17D yellow fever vaccine.

This clonotype has more than one count but fewer than ten. This rearrangement joins TRBV15 to TRBJ1-5; 7 positions agree with TRBD1. V lost 2 bases and J lost 5; bases outside the gene matches: 3. This CDR3 region has 14 residues. Germline CDR1 is LNHNV and CDR2 is YYDKDF (reference sequence). DNA for the CDR3: TGTGCCACCAGCAGACAGGGGGGAGATCAGCCCCAGCATTTT. It yields the protein CATSRQGGDQPQHF.

V gene TRBV5-6 combines with J gene TRBJ2-7; 8 positions match TRBD1. The CDR3 extends over 15 amino acids. CDR1 and CDR2 from the germline V gene are SGHDT and YYEEEE. V shed 4 bases, J shed 2 bases, and the junction held 8 bases outside the gene matches. The chain's CDR3 is CASSPVRQGTYEQYF. The CDR3 nucleotides are TGTGCCAGCAGCCCCGTGCGACAGGGGACCTACGAGCAGTACTTC.

V usage is TRBV7-9 and J usage is TRBJ1-1; perhaps TRBD1 as D (5 bases). The CDR3 sequence is 13 residues long. V was shortened by 4 bases and J by 1 base, with 7 bases between the two germline ends. The germline V gene has CDR1 SEHNR and CDR2 FQNEAQ (reference sequence). This CDR3 is CASSSRENTEAFF. DNA of the CDR3: TGTGCCAGCAGCTCCAGGGAGAACACTGAAGCTTTCTTT.

The table lists this clonotype with many counts. The rearrangement links TRBV29-1 to TRBJ2-3; 7 bases are a match to TRBD1. Germline CDR1 and CDR2: SQVTM and ANQGSEA. CDR3 length: 10 residues. The CDR3 loop is CGRGPDTQYF. CDR3 coding DNA: TGCGGAAGGGGGCCAGATACGCAGTATTTT.

The table lists this clonotype with a few counts. This rearrangement joins TRBV6-5 to TRBJ1-2, with 9 bases fitting TRBD1. The CDR3 has 15 amino acids. J lost 4 bases, V lost 4 bases, and 7 bases had no gene match. From germline, CDR1 is MNHEY and CDR2 SVGAGI. Here the CDR3 reads CASSLRDRVFYGYTF. The CDR3 nucleotides read TGTGCCAGCAGTTTGCGGGACAGGGTTTTCTATGGCTACACCTTC.

This clonotype was counted at least ten times. The rearrangement uses TRBV10-2 and TRBJ2-5; D perhaps matches TRBD2 (6 bases). This CDR3 has 16 amino acids. Germline lookup yields CDR1 WSHSY and CDR2 SAAADI. Trimming stripped 3 bases from V and 2 bases from J, with 16 bases between. CDR3: CASSDSPGTGQETQYF. The CDR3 DNA follows: TGCGCCAGCAGTGATTCCCCCGGGACTGGGCAAGAGACCCAGTACTTC.

The V gene is TRBV19, the J gene TRBJ2-7; D unclear. In germline, CDR1 is LNHDA, CDR2 SQIVND (reference sequence). This CDR3 has 13 residues. V was shortened by 8 bases and J by 0 bases, with 11 bases between the two germline ends. The CDR3 loop reads CASQEFSSYEQYF. Here the CDR3 DNA reads TGTGCCAGTCAAGAATTCAGCTCCTACGAGCAGTACTTC.

This clonotype was found many times. This rearrangement joins TRBV19 to TRBJ2-2; 9 bases align to TRBD2. The CDR3 consists of 15 residues. Germline CDR1 is LNHDA and CDR2 is SQIVND (reference sequence). J lost 7 bases, V lost 6 bases, and 9 bases had no gene match. CDR3 sequence reads: CASSRVAGAGGELFF. As DNA, the CDR3 is TGTGCCAGTAGCCGGGTAGCGGGAGCGGGCGGGGAGCTGTTTTTT.

The chain joins TRBV7-2 to TRBJ1-1; D perhaps matches TRBD1 (6 bases). Germline CDR1 reads SGHTA; CDR2 reads FQGNSA. V shed 1 base and J shed 1 base, with 13 bases lying between them. CDR3 length equals 16 residues. The DNA of the CDR3 is TGTGCCAGCAGCTTAGTTGTGGGGGGCCGGAACACTGAAGCTTTCTTT. This sequence encodes CASSLVVGGRNTEAFF.

This clonotype was seen only a few times. The chain recombines TRBV7-2 with TRBJ2-1; 11 positions match TRBD1. Germline V gene sequence: CDR1 SGHTA, CDR2 FQGNSA. V lost 5 bases and J lost 12; bases outside the gene matches: 12. This CDR3 is built from 15 residues. The CDR3 loop reads CASSTTGQGGFGQFF. As DNA, the CDR3 is TGTGCCAGCAGCACCACGGGACAGGGGGGATTTGGGCAGTTCTTC.

This clonotype was found a few times. The chain has TRBV6-6 and TRBJ2-7, with D hard to call. The CDR3 runs to 13 residues. Per the germline V gene, CDR1 is MNHNY and CDR2 is SVGAGI (reference sequence). Trimming took off 8 bases at V and 2 bases at J, with 13 bases between the two ends. The CDR3 region is CASGQQFPYEQYF. In DNA form, the CDR3 reads TGTGCCAGCGGGCAACAGTTTCCCTACGAGCAGTACTTC.

This clonotype showed up just a few times. This chain uses TRBV6-5 with TRBJ2-3, with no clear D. Trimming stripped 6 bases from V and 6 bases from J, with 10 bases between. The CDR3 runs to 12 residues. CDR1 is MNHEY and CDR2 is SVGAGI in the germline V gene. The CDR3 region is CASRSLTDTQYF. The CDR3 DNA sequence: TGTGCCAGCAGGTCACTCACGGATACGCAGTATTTT.

This chain links TRBV19 with TRBJ2-3; 9 bases match TRBD1. With V trimmed by 10 bases and J by 4 bases, 9 bases remained unmatched. This CDR3 spans 14 amino acids. The germline CDR1 and CDR2 sequences are LNHDA and SQIVND (reference sequence). DNA of the CDR3: TGTGCCAATATCGGGGACAGGGATTCAGATACGCAGTATTTT. Encoded protein: CANIGDRDSDTQYF.

This clonotype was picked up many times. This chain links TRBV21-1 with TRBJ2-7. TRBV21-1 is listed as a pseudogene. This CDR3 is built from 15 residues. CDR3 protein: CASTQTAVRPYEQYF. CDR3 in DNA: TGTGCCAGCACCCAGACGGCGGTCCGCCCCTACGAGCAGTACTTC.

The rearrangement uses TRBV25-1 and TRBJ1-5; D call uncertain. The ends were cut back, 2 bases at V and 0 bases at J, with 8 bases in the middle. The CDR3 totals 15 residues. Germline values: CDR1 MGHDK, CDR2 SYGVNS. CDR3 protein: CASSEKGPSNQPQHF. Written as DNA, the CDR3 is TGTGCCAGCAGTGAAAAGGGCCCTAGCAATCAGCCCCAGCATTTT.

This clonotype was counted between two and nine times. This rearrangement joins TRBV29-1 to TRBJ2-1; the D is unclear. Trimming took off 4 bases at V and 7 bases at J, with 14 bases between the two ends. The CDR3 runs 13 residues. CDR1 is SQVTM and CDR2 is ANQGSEA in the germline V gene. Here the CDR3 reads CSVAVSLGNEQFF. For the CDR3, the DNA is TGCAGCGTTGCTGTATCCCTCGGGAATGAGCAGTTCTTC.

This clonotype was counted between two and nine times. CDR3 sequence: CSAPPSGGSSTEAFF. Written as DNA, the CDR3 is TGCAGTGCTCCTCCGTCAGGGGGGAGTTCTACTGAAGCTTTCTTT. The rearrangement joins TRBV20-1 to TRBJ1-1, with TRBD1 matching 7 bases. CDR3 length: 15 residues. The V segment lost 5 bases and the J segment 5 bases; nucleotides outside the gene matches: 14. CDR1 and CDR2 from the germline V gene are DFQATT and SNEGSKA (reference sequence).

This clonotype showed up just a few times. The gene calls are TRBV18 and TRBJ2-1; TRBD2 aligns across 11 bases. This CDR3 has 14 residues. Germline loops: CDR1 KGHSH, CDR2 LQKENI. Germline trimming cut 5 bases from V and 9 bases from J; bases unmatched to any gene: 6. The CDR3 loop is CASSGLAGDGEQFF. CDR3 nucleotides: TGTGCCAGCTCAGGACTAGCGGGTGACGGTGAGCAGTTCTTC.

Many counts were recorded for this clonotype. V gene TRBV28 combines with J gene TRBJ2-1; D may be TRBD1 or TRBD2 (5 bases each). This CDR3 is 14 amino acids long. The germline V gene has CDR1 MDHEN and CDR2 SYDVKM. V lost 4 bases, J lost 7 bases, and 14 bases lay in between. DNA for the CDR3: TGTGCCAGCAGTTATTCTGGGGGTAAAAATGAGCAGTTCTTC. Amino acid sequence: CASSYSGGKNEQFF.

This clonotype was picked up a small number of times. V gene TRBV20-1 combines with J gene TRBJ2-3; 7 positions match TRBD2. Germline CDR1 and CDR2: DFQATT and SNEGSKA (reference sequence). V was clipped by 3 bases and J by 1 base; unmatched bases: 13. The CDR3 loop spans 17 amino acids. The CDR3 loop is CSASPRGSGLRTDTQYF. The DNA for the CDR3 is TGCAGTGCTAGCCCCCGGGGTAGCGGGCTACGCACAGATACGCAGTATTTT.

This clonotype was seen at least ten times. This sequence joins TRBV10-3 and TRBJ2-6; TRBD1 matches 8 bases. Germline V gene sequence: CDR1 ENHRY, CDR2 SYGVKD. The CDR3 sequence is 21 residues long. V gave up 0 bases and J gave up 1 base; unmatched junction bases: 14. CDR3 bases: TGTGCCATCAGTGAGTCAATGAGGGGGACAGGCGGAAGGTCTGGGGCCAACGTCCTGACTTTC. Translating it yields CAISESMRGTGGRSGANVLTF.

V is TRBV29-1 and J is TRBJ1-1; D is unresolved. Germline values: CDR1 SQVTM, CDR2 ANQGSEA. The CDR3 totals 13 residues. V lost 4 bases to trimming and J lost 1 base, with 10 bases between them. CDR3 DNA: TGCAGCGTTGTGAGGGTGGGGAACACTGAAGCTTTCTTT. Translation gives CSVVRVGNTEAFF. Filled out from reference TRBV29-1 and TRBJ1-1, the complete variable domain reads SAVISQKPSRDICQRGTSLTIQCQVDSQVTMMFWYRQQPGQSLTLIATANQGSEATYESGFVIDKFPISRPNLTFSTLTVSNMSPEDSSIYLCSVVRVGNTEAFFGQGTRLTVV.

The genes are TRBV30 and TRBJ1-3, with D uncertain. From germline, CDR1 is GTSNPN and CDR2 SVGIG (reference sequence). The CDR3 contains 12 residues. V lost 3 bases and J 4 bases, leaving 7 bases between the germline ends. The CDR3 nucleotides read TGTGCCTGGAGCGTAGGAGGAAACACCATATATTTT. Protein product: CAWSVGGNTIYF.